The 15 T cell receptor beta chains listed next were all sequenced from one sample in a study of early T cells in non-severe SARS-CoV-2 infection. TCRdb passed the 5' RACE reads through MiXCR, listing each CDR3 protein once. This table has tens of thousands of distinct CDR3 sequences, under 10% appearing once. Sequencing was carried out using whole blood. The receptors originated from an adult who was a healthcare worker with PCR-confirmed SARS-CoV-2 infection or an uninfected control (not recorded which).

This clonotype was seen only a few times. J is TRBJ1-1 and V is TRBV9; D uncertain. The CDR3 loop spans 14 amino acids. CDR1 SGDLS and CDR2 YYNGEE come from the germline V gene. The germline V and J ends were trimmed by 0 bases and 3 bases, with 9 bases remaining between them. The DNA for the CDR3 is TGTGCCAGCAGCGTAGGGGCGCACGACACTGAAGCTTTCTTT. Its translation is CASSVGAHDTEAFF.

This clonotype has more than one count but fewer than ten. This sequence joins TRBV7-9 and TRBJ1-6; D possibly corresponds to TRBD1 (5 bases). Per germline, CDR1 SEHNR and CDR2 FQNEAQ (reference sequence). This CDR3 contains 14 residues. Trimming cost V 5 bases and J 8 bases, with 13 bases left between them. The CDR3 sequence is CASSRGGQDSPLHF. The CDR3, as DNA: TGTGCCAGCAGCCGGGGGGGTCAGGATTCACCCCTCCACTTT.

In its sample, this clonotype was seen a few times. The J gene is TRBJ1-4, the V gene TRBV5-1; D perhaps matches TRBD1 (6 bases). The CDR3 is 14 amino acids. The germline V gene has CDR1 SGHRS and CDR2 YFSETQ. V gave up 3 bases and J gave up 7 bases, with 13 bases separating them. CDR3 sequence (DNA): TGCGCCAGCAGCTACCGGGCCAGGGGTGAAAAACTGTTTTTT. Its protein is CASSYRARGEKLFF.

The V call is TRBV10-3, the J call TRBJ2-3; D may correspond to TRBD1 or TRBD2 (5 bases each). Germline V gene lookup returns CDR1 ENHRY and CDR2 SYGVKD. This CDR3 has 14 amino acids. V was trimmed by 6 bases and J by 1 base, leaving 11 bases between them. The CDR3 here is CAISLLGGTDTQYF. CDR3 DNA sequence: TGTGCCATCAGCTTACTAGGGGGCACAGATACGCAGTATTTT.

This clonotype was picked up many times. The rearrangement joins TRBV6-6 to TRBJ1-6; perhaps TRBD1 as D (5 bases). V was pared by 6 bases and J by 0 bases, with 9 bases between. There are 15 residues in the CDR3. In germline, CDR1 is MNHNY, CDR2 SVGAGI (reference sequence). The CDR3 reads CASSPDSSYNSPLHF. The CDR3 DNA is TGTGCCAGCAGCCCCGACAGCTCCTATAATTCACCCCTCCACTTT.

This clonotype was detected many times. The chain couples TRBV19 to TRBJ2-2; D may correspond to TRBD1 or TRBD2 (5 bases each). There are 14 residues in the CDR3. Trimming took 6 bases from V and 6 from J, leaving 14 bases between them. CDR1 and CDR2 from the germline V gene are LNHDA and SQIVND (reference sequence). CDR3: CASSSGPPPGELFF. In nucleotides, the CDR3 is TGTGCCAGTAGCTCGGGACCTCCCCCCGGGGAGCTGTTTTTT. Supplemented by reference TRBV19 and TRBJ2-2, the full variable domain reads DGGITQSPKYLFRKEGQNVTLSCEQNLNHDAMYWYRQDPGQGLRLIYYSQIVNDFQKGDIAEGYSVSREKKESFPLTVTSAQKNPTAFYLCASSSGPPPGELFFGEGSRLTVL.

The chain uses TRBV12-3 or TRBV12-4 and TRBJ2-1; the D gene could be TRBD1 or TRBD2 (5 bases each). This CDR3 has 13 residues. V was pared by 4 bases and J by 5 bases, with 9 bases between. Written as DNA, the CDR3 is TGTGCCAGCAGTTCTGAGGGGAACAATGAGCAGTTCTTC. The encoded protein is CASSSEGNNEQFF.

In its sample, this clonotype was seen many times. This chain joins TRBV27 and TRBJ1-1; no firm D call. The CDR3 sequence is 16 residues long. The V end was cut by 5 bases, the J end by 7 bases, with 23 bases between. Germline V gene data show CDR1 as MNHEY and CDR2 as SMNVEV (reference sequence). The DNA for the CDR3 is TGTGCCAGCAGTCCGGGCCCGTTCGACGTTAGTATTGAAGCTTTCTTT. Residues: CASSPGPFDVSIEAFF.

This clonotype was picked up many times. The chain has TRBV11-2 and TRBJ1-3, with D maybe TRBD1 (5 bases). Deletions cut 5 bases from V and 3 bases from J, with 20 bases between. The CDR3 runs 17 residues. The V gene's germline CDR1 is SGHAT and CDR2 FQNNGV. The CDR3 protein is CASSPRPPRQFGNTIYF. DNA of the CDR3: TGTGCCAGCAGCCCCCGCCCCCCTCGACAGTTTGGAAACACCATATATTTT.

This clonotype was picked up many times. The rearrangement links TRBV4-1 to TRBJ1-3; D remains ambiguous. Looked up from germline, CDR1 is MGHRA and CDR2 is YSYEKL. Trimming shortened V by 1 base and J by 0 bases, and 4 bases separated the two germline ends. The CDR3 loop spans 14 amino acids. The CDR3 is CASSQVGSGNTIYF. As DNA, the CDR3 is TGCGCCAGCAGCCAAGTTGGCTCTGGAAACACCATATATTTT.

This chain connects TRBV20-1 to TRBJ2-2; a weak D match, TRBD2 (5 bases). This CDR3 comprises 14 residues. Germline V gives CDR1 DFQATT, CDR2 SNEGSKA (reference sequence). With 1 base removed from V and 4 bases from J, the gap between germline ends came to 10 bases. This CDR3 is CSARVGSSTGELFF. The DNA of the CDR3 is TGCAGTGCTAGAGTAGGGAGTAGCACCGGGGAGCTGTTTTTT.

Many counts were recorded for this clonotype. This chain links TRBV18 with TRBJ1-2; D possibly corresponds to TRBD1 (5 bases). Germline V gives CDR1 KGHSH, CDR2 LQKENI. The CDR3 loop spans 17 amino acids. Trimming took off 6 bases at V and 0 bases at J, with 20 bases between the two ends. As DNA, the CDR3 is TGTGCCAGCTCCATCAATCAACGCGGGGCTACTAACTATGGCTACACCTTC. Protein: CASSINQRGATNYGYTF.

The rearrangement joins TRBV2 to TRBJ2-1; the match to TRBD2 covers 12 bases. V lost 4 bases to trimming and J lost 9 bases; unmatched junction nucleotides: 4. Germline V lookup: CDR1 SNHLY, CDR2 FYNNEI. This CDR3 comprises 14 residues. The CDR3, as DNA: TGTGCCAGCAGTGGACTAGCGGGAGCGGTTGAGCAGTTCTTC. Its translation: CASSGLAGAVEQFF.

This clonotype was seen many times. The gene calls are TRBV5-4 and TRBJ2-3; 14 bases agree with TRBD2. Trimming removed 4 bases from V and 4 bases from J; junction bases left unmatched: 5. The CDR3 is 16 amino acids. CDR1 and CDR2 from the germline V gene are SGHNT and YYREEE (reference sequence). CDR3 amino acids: CASSEGLAGVADTQYF. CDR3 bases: TGTGCCAGCAGCGAGGGACTAGCGGGAGTCGCAGATACGCAGTATTTT.

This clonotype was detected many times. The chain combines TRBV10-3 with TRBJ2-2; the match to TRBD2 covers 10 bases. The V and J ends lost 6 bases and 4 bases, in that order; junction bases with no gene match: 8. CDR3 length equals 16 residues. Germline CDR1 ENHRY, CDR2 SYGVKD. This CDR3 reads CAISPRTSGATGELFF. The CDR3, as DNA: TGTGCCATCAGCCCGAGGACTAGCGGAGCCACCGGGGAGCTGTTTTTT.